One and the same sample provided the 26 T cell receptor beta chains below, sequenced in a study of cytomegalovirus exposure and HLA in healthy donors. Both 60 Vbeta primers and 13 Jbeta primers went into the PCR. Method: immunoSEQ multiplex PCR; TCRdb's copy keeps in-frame clones and lacks some. The table includes 200,000 to 300,000 clones, roughly 82% detected once. Material: PBMCs. The receptors shown here come from a woman aged 40 to 49 in good health and CMV-seropositive.

J is TRBJ2-1 and V is TRBV12-5; D unclear. The CDR3 totals 15 residues. With 2 bases removed from V and 3 bases from J, the gap between germline ends came to 11 bases. Germline V lookup: CDR1 LGHNT, CDR2 FRNRAP. In DNA, the CDR3 is TGTGCTAGTGGTTTGAGGCGGAGCCTCTACAATGAGCAGTTCTTC. Translated, it gives CASGLRRSLYNEQFF.

The chain links TRBV30 to TRBJ2-7; 7 bases match TRBD2. The CDR3 totals 17 residues. Germline V CDR1 and CDR2: GTSNPN, SVGIG (reference sequence). With V trimmed by 3 bases and J by 0 bases, 14 bases remained unmatched. The CDR3 reads CAWSQPPSGVSSYEQYF. The CDR3, as DNA: TGTGCCTGGAGCCAACCCCCTAGCGGAGTGAGCTCCTACGAGCAGTACTTC.

This chain uses TRBV6-4 with TRBJ2-3; 10 bases map to TRBD2. The ends lost 1 base at V and 11 bases at J; junction bases unmatched: 12. The CDR3 totals 16 residues. CDR1 is MRHNA and CDR2 is SNTAGT in the germline V gene. The CDR3 DNA follows: TGTGCCAGCAGTGACTTGGGTAGCGGGGGGACCTGGCGGCAGTATTTT. As protein: CASSDLGSGGTWRQYF.

This chain uses TRBV5-6 with TRBJ1-5; 7 bases fit TRBD1. V was pared by 4 bases and J by 0 bases, with 10 bases of the junction left unmatched. The CDR3 covers 17 residues. Germline V lookup: CDR1 SGHDT, CDR2 YYEEEE. Written as DNA, the CDR3 is TGTGCCAGCAGCATCGGGACAGCTGATTATAGCAATCAGCCCCAGCATTTT. This sequence encodes CASSIGTADYSNQPQHF.

The chain joins TRBV9 to TRBJ2-7, with 10 bases that match TRBD2. The germline CDR1 and CDR2 sequences are SGDLS and YYNGEE. The CDR3 is 15 amino acids. The trim removed 0 bases at V and 4 bases at J, leaving 4 bases unmatched. The CDR3 reads CASSVAATSGYEQYF. The CDR3 DNA is TGTGCCAGCAGCGTAGCTGCGACTAGCGGGTACGAGCAGTACTTC.

This clone has just a few counts. The chain recombines TRBV6-5 with TRBJ2-5, with 8 positions matching TRBD2. The J call may be in error: the DNA end matches TRBJ2-7 better. The CDR3 runs 14 residues. CDR1 MNHEY and CDR2 SVGAGI come from the germline V gene. The CDR3 spells CASSRSGRSNEQYF. The DNA of the CDR3 is TGTGCCAGCAGTAGGAGCGGGAGAAGTAACGAGCAGTACTTC.

V is TRBV29-1 and J is TRBJ1-4; 7 nucleotides align to TRBD1. The V and J ends lost 6 bases and 7 bases, in that order; junction bases with no gene match: 20. The CDR3 sequence is 17 residues long. CDR1 is SQVTM, CDR2 ANQGSEA, per germline. The CDR3 nucleotides read TGCAGCGTCCGCAAACGGCAGGAGGGGGCCTTTAGTGAAAAACTGTTTTTT. It codes for CSVRKRQEGAFSEKLFF.

CDR3 in DNA: TGTGCCAGCAGTTACCGCGGGAGGGGATACGAGCAGTACTTC. As protein: CASSYRGRGYEQYF. The chain is built from TRBV6-5 and TRBJ2-7; 9 nucleotides align to TRBD2. The CDR3 covers 14 residues. V lost 2 bases and J lost 4; bases outside the gene matches: 3. Germline V gives CDR1 MNHEY, CDR2 SVGAGI.

J is TRBJ1-5 and V is TRBV11-2; D gene uncertain. V gave up 2 bases and J gave up 7 bases, with 12 bases separating them. The CDR3 has 14 amino acids. Germline V gene lookup returns CDR1 SGHAT and CDR2 FQNNGV. The CDR3 loop reads CASSLSAEQQPQHF. DNA of the CDR3: TGTGCCAGCAGCTTATCGGCGGAGCAGCAGCCCCAGCATTTT.

This chain connects TRBV5-1 to TRBJ2-7; D is unclear. The CDR3 has 13 amino acids. Trimming cost V 4 bases and J 4 bases, with 12 bases left between them. Germline V lookup: CDR1 SGHRS, CDR2 YFSETQ. The CDR3 loop reads CASSAGSAYEQYF. The CDR3 bases are TGCGCCAGCAGCGCCGGGTCTGCTTACGAGCAGTACTTC.

The V and J genes are TRBV6-5 and TRBJ1-1; D unclear. The germline V gene encodes CDR1 MNHEY and CDR2 SVGAGI. The CDR3 spans 13 residues. V was cut by 6 bases and J by 1 base, with 9 bases left in between. The CDR3, as DNA: TGTGCCAGCAGCAGAACAGAGAACACTGAAGCTTTCTTT. Its translation: CASSRTENTEAFF.

The rearrangement uses TRBV7-2 and TRBJ1-6; D remains ambiguous. Germline CDR1 and CDR2: SGHTA and FQGNSA. The CDR3 runs 15 residues. The V end was cut by 6 bases, the J end by 6 bases, with 15 bases between. The CDR3 region has the DNA TGTGCCAGCAGTGAGGGCCTATTGGGTAATTCACCCCTCCACTTT. Amino acid sequence: CASSEGLLGNSPLHF.

The V and J genes are TRBV6-4 and TRBJ2-2; 13 nucleotides match TRBD2. Trimming at V came to 4 bases and at J to 1 base, leaving 0 bases not matched to a gene. The CDR3 consists of 16 residues. Germline CDR1 is MRHNA and CDR2 is SNTAGT. For the CDR3, the DNA is TGTGCCAGCAGTGGGACTAGCGGGAGGAACACCGGGGAGCTGTTTTTT. This gives the protein CASSGTSGRNTGELFF.

The chain joins TRBV7-2 to TRBJ2-2; 7 bases fit TRBD1. V trimming: 7 bases; J trimming: 4 bases; junction bases outside the gene matches: 9. The germline V gene has CDR1 SGHTA and CDR2 FQGNSA. The CDR3 runs to 15 residues. CDR3 sequence: CASTLRGGLTGELFF. CDR3 nucleotide sequence: TGTGCCAGCACACTAAGAGGGGGCCTCACCGGGGAGCTGTTTTTT.

The rearrangement links TRBV4-3 to TRBJ2-7; TRBD2 aligns across 7 bases. The germline CDR1 and CDR2 sequences are LGHNA and YSLEER. V dropped 1 base and J dropped 3; count of bases not matched to a gene: 6. The CDR3 sequence is 15 residues long. CDR3 region: CASSQAVSGDYEQYF. The CDR3 region has the DNA TGCGCCAGCAGCCAAGCGGTGAGCGGGGACTACGAGCAGTACTTC.

V usage is TRBV5-1 and J usage is TRBJ1-1, with D perhaps matching TRBD1 (5 bases). Trimming took 4 bases from V and 4 from J, leaving 17 bases between them. Germline V CDR1 and CDR2: SGHRS, YFSETQ. The CDR3 covers 15 residues. DNA for the CDR3: TGCGCCAGCAGCATCGGGAGGGGTCGGAGCACTGAAGCTTTCTTT. Its protein product is CASSIGRGRSTEAFF. Full variable domain (missing parts from reference TRBV5-1 and TRBJ1-1): KAGVTQTPRYLIKTRGQQVTLSCSPISGHRSVSWYQQTPGQGLQFLFEYFSETQRNKGNFPGRFSGRQFSNSRSEMNVSTLELGDSALYLCASSIGRGRSTEAFFGQGTRLTVV.

The rearrangement uses TRBV27 and TRBJ2-3; 8 bases align to TRBD2. In germline, CDR1 is MNHEY, CDR2 SMNVEV (reference sequence). The CDR3 is 17 residues long. J gave up 3 bases and V 5 bases, and 13 bases lay outside the gene matches. The CDR3 region has the DNA TGTGCCAGCAGTCCCCTTGGGCCGGGGGGGCAAACAGATACGCAGTATTTT. Translated, it gives CASSPLGPGGQTDTQYF.

This sequence joins TRBV18 and TRBJ2-3, with 9 bases fitting TRBD1. Unmatched junction bases numbered 7, after V lost 1 base and J lost 5 bases. This CDR3 region has 16 residues. Germline lookup yields CDR1 KGHSH and CDR2 LQKENI. The CDR3 loop reads CASSPRLTGGIDTQYF. CDR3 nucleotide sequence: TGTGCCAGCTCACCACGTTTGACAGGGGGTATAGATACGCAGTATTTT.

About this clone itself: This sample also contains other DNA sequences that code for the same CDR3. The V gene is TRBV5-4, the J gene TRBJ2-3; D gene ambiguous. In germline, CDR1 is SGHNT, CDR2 YYREEE (reference sequence). CDR3 length equals 14 residues. V lost 0 bases and J lost 3, with 8 bases in between. The CDR3 nucleotides are TGTGCCAGCAGCTTGGTTTCAGTTACAGATACGCAGTATTTT. Translated: CASSLVSVTDTQYF.

The V gene is TRBV30, the J gene TRBJ1-1; the D gene is possibly TRBD1 (5 bases). The CDR3 is 14 amino acids. Germline CDR1 reads GTSNPN; CDR2 reads SVGIG (reference sequence). Trimming took off 0 bases at V and 2 bases at J, with 10 bases between the two ends. DNA of the CDR3: TGTGCCTGGAGTGTAGGGGTTGGAAACACTGAAGCTTTCTTT. Translation: CAWSVGVGNTEAFF.

The chain links TRBV27 to TRBJ2-6; possibly TRBD1 for D (6 bases). V lost 6 bases to trimming and J lost 0 bases, with 15 bases between them. Germline assignment: CDR1 MNHEY and CDR2 SMNVEV (reference sequence). The CDR3 runs 17 residues. CDR3 nucleotides: TGTGCCAGCAGCCTGAAGGGGGTGATCTCTGGGGCCAACGTCCTGACTTTC. It translates to CASSLKGVISGANVLTF.

This clone has just one count. V gene TRBV7-8 combines with J gene TRBJ1-1, with D unclear. The CDR3 covers 16 residues. CDR1 SGHVS and CDR2 FQNEAQ come from the germline V gene. Between the trimmed V and J ends, which lost 5 bases and 0 bases, there was a span of 16 bases. CDR3: CASSREGTGMNTEAFF. CDR3 DNA sequence: TGTGCCAGCAGCCGCGAGGGAACGGGCATGAACACTGAAGCTTTCTTT. The full variable domain, rest sourced from reference TRBV7-8 and TRBJ1-1, is GAGVSQSPRYKVAKRGQDVALRCDPISGHVSLFWYQQALGQGPEFLTYFQNEAQLDKSGLPSDRFFAERPEGSVSTLKIQRTQQEDSAVYLCASSREGTGMNTEAFFGQGTRLTVV.

This rearrangement joins TRBV14 to TRBJ1-1; D is perhaps TRBD1 (5 bases). The length of the CDR3 is 18 residues. Germline loops: CDR1 SGHDN, CDR2 FVKESK. V was pared by 0 bases and J by 5 bases, with 22 bases between. The CDR3 DNA follows: TGTGCCAGCAGCCAAGATAAGCTCTTCCTGGGGGGGAGGACTGAAGCTTTCTTT. Protein sequence: CASSQDKLFLGGRTEAFF.

This clone was detected a few times. The gene calls are TRBV30 and TRBJ1-2, with D hard to call. Trimming left V 3 bases short and J 4 bases short, with 9 bases between. The CDR3 runs to 12 residues. CDR1 is GTSNPN, CDR2 SVGIG, per germline (reference sequence). The CDR3 spells CAWSSTVYGYTF. DNA for the CDR3: TGTGCCTGGAGCTCAACAGTCTATGGCTACACCTTC.

V usage is TRBV7-7 and J usage is TRBJ2-1; D is undetermined. This CDR3 region has 14 residues. Germline CDR1 reads SSHAT; CDR2 reads FNYEAQ (reference sequence). V was cut by 5 bases and J by 5 bases, with 13 bases left in between. The CDR3, as DNA: TGTGCCAGCAGCCCTTCCCCCGGTAACAATGAGCAGTTCTTC. This translates into CASSPSPGNNEQFF.

This clone occurred a few times. The rearrangement joins TRBV6-1 to TRBJ1-2, with D possibly being TRBD1 (6 bases). The CDR3 has 13 residues. Germline V gene data show CDR1 as MNHNS and CDR2 as SASEGT. Trimming pared 2 bases from V and 6 bases from J, leaving 10 bases between. CDR3 coding DNA: TGTGCCAGCAGTGAACGTCCAGGGGATGGCTACACCTTC. Its protein is CASSERPGDGYTF.